The sequence of this T cell receptor beta chain was determined in a study of shared T cell receptors in the human thymus. Measured with immunoSEQ multiplex PCR; TCRdb has only the in-frame clones, and not every one. Among hundreds of thousands of clones listed, around 87% were seen once. This CDR3 comprises 20 residues. Germline CDR1 LNHNV, CDR2 YYDKDF (reference sequence). The ends were cut back, 0 bases at V and 0 bases at J, with 24 bases in the middle. This sample was also put to use in a study of human thymus T cells. That source adds: Resections that were taken during corrective heart surgery supplied the thymus tissue. Blood and thymic repertoires both appeared biased in V and J gene usage.

The sequence came from a boy under three years old with a congenital heart defect. V is TRBV15 and J is TRBJ2-7; maybe TRBD1 (5 bases). The source material was thymocytes. CDR3 in DNA: TGTGCCACCAGCAGAGACATCTCGACAGTTCTGTTGGACCTCTCCTACGAGCAGTACTTC. Its translation: CATSRDISTVLLDLSYEQYF. Based on the CDR3 plus reference TRBV15 and TRBJ2-7, the full variable domain is DAMVIQNPRYQVTQFGKPVTLSCSQTLNHNVMYWYQQKSSQAPKLLFHYYDKDFNNEADTPDNFQSRRPNTSFCFLDIRSPGLGDTAMYLCATSRDISTVLLDLSYEQYFGPGTRLTVT.